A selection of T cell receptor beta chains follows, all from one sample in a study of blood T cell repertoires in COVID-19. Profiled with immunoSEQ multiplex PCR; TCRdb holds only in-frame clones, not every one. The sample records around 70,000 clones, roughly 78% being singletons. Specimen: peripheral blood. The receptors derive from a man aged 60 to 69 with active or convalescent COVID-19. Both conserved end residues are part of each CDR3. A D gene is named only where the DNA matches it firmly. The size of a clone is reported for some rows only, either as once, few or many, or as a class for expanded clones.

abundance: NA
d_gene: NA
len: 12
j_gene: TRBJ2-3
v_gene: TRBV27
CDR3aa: CASSPLGDTQYF
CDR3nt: TGTGCCAGCAGTCCCCTCGGGGATACGCAGTATTTT

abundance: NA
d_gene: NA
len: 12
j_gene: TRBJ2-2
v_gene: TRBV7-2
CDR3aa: CASSLNSGELFF
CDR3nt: TGTGCCAGCAGCTTAAACTCCGGGGAGCTGTTTTTT

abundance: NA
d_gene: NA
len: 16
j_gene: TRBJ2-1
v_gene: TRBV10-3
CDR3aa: CAISESRGSSYNEQFF
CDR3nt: TGTGCCATCAGTGAGTCACGTGGGAGCTCCTACAATGAGCAGTTCTTC

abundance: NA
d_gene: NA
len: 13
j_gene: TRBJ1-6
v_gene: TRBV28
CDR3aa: CASSFTGNSPLHF
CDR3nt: TGTGCCAGCAGTTTTACAGGGAATTCACCCCTCCACTTT

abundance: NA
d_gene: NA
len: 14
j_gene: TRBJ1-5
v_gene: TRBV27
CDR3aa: CASSLFRGNQPQHF
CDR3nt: TGTGCCAGCAGTTTATTCCGCGGCAATCAGCCCCAGCATTTT

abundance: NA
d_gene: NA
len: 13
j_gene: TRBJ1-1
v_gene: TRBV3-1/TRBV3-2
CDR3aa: CASSQRGDTEAFF
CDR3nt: TGTGCCAGCAGCCAGCGAGGCGACACTGAAGCTTTCTTT

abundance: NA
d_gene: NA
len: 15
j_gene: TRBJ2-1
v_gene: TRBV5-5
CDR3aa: CASSPAGAPYNEQFF
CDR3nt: TGTGCCAGCAGCCCGGCGGGGGCCCCTTACAATGAGCAGTTCTTC

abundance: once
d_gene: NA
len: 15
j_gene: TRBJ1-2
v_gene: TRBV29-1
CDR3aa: CSTNAGLGLNYGYTF
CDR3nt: TGCAGCACCAATGCAGGTTTGGGACTTAACTATGGCTACACCTTC

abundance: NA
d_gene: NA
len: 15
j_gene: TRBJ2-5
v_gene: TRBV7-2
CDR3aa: CASSSPGLLQETQYF
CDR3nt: TGTGCCAGCAGTTCGCCAGGACTCCTCCAAGAGACCCAGTACTTC

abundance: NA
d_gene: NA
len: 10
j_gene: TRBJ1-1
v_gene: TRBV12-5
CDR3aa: CARRRLEAFF
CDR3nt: TGTGCTAGGCGGCGCCTTGAAGCTTTCTTT

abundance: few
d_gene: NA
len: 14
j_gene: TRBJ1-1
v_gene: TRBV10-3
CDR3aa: CAISESGGDTEAFF
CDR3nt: TGTGCCATCAGTGAGTCTGGGGGCGACACTGAAGCTTTCTTT

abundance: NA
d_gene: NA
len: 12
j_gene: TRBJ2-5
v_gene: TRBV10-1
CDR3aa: CASSAAGWTQYF
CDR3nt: TGCGCCAGCAGCGCGGCTGGGTGGACCCAGTACTTC

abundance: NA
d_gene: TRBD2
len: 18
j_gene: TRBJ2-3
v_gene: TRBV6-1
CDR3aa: CASSEAPSSSGGADTQYF
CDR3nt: TGTGCCAGCAGTGAAGCTCCATCCTCTAGCGGGGGGGCAGATACGCAGTATTTT

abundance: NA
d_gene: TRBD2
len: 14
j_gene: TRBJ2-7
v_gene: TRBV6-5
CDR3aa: CASSLAGLSYEQYF
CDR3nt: TGTGCCAGCAGCCTAGCGGGCCTCTCCTACGAGCAGTACTTC

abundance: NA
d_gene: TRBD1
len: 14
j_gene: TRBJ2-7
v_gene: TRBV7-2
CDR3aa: CASSPGQGEYEQYF
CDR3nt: TGTGCCAGCAGCCCGGGACAGGGGGAATACGAGCAGTACTTC